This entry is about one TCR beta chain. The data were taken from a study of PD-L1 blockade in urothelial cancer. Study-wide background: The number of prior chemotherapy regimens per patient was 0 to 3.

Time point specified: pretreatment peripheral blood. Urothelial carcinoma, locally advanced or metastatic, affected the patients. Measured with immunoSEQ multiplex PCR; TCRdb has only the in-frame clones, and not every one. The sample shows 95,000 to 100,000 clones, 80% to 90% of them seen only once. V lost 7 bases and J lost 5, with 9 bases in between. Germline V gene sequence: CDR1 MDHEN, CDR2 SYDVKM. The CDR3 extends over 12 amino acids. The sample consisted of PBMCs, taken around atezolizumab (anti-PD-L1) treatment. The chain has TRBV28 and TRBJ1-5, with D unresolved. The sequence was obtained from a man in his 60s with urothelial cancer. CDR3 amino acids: CASTILDQPQHF. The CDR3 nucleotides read TGTGCCAGCACCATCTTAGATCAGCCCCAGCATTTT. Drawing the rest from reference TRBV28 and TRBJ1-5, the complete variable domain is DVKVTQSSRYLVKRTGEKVFLECVQDMDHENMFWYRQDPGLGLRLIYFSYDVKMKEKGDIPEGYSVSREKKERFSLILESASTNQTSMYLCASTILDQPQHFGDGTRLSIL.